This TCR beta chain was sequenced in a study of T-cell reconstitution after alpha-beta-depleted transplantation in children. V trimming: 4 bases; J trimming: 0 bases; junction bases outside the gene matches: 6. Per the germline V gene, CDR1 is SEHNR and CDR2 is FQNEAQ (reference sequence). The CDR3 sequence is 16 residues long. The TCRbeta library incorporated unique molecular identifiers. TCRdb called the PCR reads again in MiXCR, with one record for every CDR3 protein. The table lists fewer than 550,000 distinct CDR3 sequences, 11% of them singletons. This chain uses TRBV7-9 with TRBJ2-1, with 7 nucleotides matching TRBD2. The TCR was taken from a female patient aged 2 to 10 who had a stem cell transplant for aplastic anemia, so the T cells may come from the graft donor. The specimen was PBMCs, mostly from graft donor cells, collected 180 days after TCRalphabeta/CD19-depleted stem cell transplant. CDR3 nucleotides: TGTGCCAGCAGCTCCTGGCGGGGGAGCTCCTACAATGAGCAGTTCTTC. Translated: CASSSWRGSSYNEQFF. Variable domain in full (rest from reference TRBV7-9 and TRBJ2-1): DTGVSQNPRHKITKRGQNVTFRCDPISEHNRLYWYRQTLGQGPEFLTYFQNEAQLEKSRLLSDRFSAERPKGSFSTLEIQRTEQGDSAMYLCASSSWRGSSYNEQFFGPGTRLTVL.